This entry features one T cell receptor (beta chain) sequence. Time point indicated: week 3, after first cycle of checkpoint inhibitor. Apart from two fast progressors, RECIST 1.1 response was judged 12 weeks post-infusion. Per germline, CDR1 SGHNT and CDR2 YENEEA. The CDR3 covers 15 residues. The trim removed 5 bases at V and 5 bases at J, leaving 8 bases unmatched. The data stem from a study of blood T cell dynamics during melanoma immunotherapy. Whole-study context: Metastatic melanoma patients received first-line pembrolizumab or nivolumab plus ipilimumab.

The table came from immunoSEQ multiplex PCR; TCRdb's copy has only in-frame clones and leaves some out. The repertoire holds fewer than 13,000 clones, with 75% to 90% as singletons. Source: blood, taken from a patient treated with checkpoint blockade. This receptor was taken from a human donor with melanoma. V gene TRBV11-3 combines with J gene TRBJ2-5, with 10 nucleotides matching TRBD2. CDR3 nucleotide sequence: TGTGCCAGCAGCCTTGGGAGCGGGGGGGCGGAGACCCAGTACTTC. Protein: CASSLGSGGAETQYF.